This T cell receptor (beta chain) derives from a study of blood T cell repertoires in COVID-19. Overall study: PBMCs, B-cell-depleted T cells, or T cells were the source of the cDNA or gDNA that made up the material.

Sequencing was performed with immunoSEQ multiplex PCR; in TCRdb, only in-frame clones are kept and a portion is missing. Among some 47,000 clones listed, roughly nine tenths were seen once. The specimen was peripheral blood. The source is a man between 60 and 70 years old with active COVID-19.

CDR3 region: CASSPGLAGFSEQFF. CDR3 nucleotide sequence: TGTGCCAGCAGCCCCGGACTAGCGGGATTTAGTGAGCAGTTCTTC. The rearrangement links TRBV11-1 to TRBJ2-1, with 12 positions matching TRBD2. There are 15 residues in the CDR3. The germline CDR1 and CDR2 sequences are SGHAT and FQDESV (reference sequence). J was trimmed by 9 bases and V by 5 bases; bases with no gene match: 8.